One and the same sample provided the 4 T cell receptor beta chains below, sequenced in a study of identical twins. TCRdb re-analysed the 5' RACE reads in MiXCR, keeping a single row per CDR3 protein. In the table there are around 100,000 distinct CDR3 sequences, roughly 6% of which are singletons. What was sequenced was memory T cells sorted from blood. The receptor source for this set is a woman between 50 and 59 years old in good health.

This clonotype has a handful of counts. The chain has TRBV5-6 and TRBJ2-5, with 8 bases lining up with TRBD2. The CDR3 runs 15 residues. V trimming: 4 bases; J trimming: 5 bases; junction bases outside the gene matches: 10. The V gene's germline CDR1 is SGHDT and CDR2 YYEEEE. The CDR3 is CASSLSGTAGETQYF. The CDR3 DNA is TGTGCCAGCAGCCTTAGCGGGACCGCGGGCGAGACCCAGTACTTC.

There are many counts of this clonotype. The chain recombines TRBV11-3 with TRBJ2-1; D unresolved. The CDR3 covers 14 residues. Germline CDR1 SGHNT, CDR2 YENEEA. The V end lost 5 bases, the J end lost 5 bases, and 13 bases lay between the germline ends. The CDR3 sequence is CASSPPVGNNEQFF. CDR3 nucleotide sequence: TGTGCCAGCAGCCCCCCAGTAGGGAACAATGAGCAGTTCTTC.

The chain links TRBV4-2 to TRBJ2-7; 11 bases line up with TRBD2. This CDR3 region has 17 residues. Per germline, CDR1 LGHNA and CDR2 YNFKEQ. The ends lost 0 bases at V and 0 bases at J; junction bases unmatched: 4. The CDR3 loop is CASSQDRGLADSYEQYF. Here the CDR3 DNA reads TGTGCCAGCAGCCAAGATAGGGGACTAGCGGACTCCTACGAGCAGTACTTC.

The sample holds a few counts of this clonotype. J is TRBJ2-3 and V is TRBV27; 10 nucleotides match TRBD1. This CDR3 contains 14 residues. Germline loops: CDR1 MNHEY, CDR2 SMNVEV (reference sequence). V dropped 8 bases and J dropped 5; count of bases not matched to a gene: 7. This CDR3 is CASEPGQGLDTQYF. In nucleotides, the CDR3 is TGTGCCAGCGAACCGGGACAGGGGTTAGATACGCAGTATTTT.